Included here is one T cell receptor beta chain sequence, with context. In this sample, this clonotype turned up a few times. Its antigen is not yet known. Base qualities are not provided; no much larger clone lies one nucleotide away. The sample belongs to a study of Graves' ophthalmopathy and Graves' hyperthyroidism (dated by TCRdb to the late 2010s). In terms of the full investigation: Peripheral blood was collected before any treatment was given, at the time of initial diagnosis. The study used TCR beta repertoire signatures to distinguish Graves' ophthalmopathy from Graves' hyperthyroidism and to predict progression to ophthalmopathy. In total, 120 to 150 blood samples were TCR-sequenced: under 45 ophthalmopathy, some 75 hyperthyroidism and about 17 hyperthyroidism-to-ophthalmopathy patients. To explore V-J signatures that separate ophthalmopathy from hyperthyroidism, a discovery set of about 100 patients was enrolled, consisting of about 45 with ophthalmopathy and approximately 60 with stable hyperthyroidism. The independent validation cohort included under 20 hyperthyroidism patients plus 17 patients who later progressed from hyperthyroidism to ophthalmopathy. In over 5 hyperthyroidism patients, the T-cell repertoire of thyroid tissue was compared with the T-cell repertoire of blood. Following sampling, methimazole starting at 30 mg daily was administered to hyperthyroidism patients, and high-dose intravenous methylprednisolone was administered to ophthalmopathy patients. Paper-wide results and their limitations: Most expanded thyroid clonotypes with a frequency above 0.001 also appeared in blood, which suggests that blood repertoires may reflect the immune response in the thyroid. Ophthalmopathy was separated from stable hyperthyroidism by the 13-signature model with roughly 87% sensitivity and 81% to 83% specificity in cross-validation and with 80%/75% in the test set. No statistical method was used to set the sample size in advance, and the investigators knew which group each participant was assigned to. In validation, the model predicted ophthalmopathy progression with over 60% sensitivity and roughly 72% specificity; 12 predicted patients were CT-confirmed with GO in a median of approximately six months.

For repertoire sequencing, TCR beta CDR3 regions were amplified from RNA transcripts. The first round was an RT-PCR using HTBI primers with the Qiagen OneStep RT-PCR kit, and this first round was followed by a second-round multiplex PCR, then size selection and purification. Libraries were sequenced on an Illumina HiSeq2000 using paired-end 100 bp reads. On the authors' methods: SOAPnuke was used to process the reads, removing any read that contained adapters or uncalled bases, had a mean Phred below 15, or lacked an exact match to the constant primer or identifier. COPE v1.2.5 was used to merge the high-quality paired reads. Clonotypes were defined as unique nucleotide sequences and were aligned to IMGT TRB V, D and J references using MiTCR v1.1. Only V-J combinations with frequency above 0.0001 were analysed, covering approximately 99% of repertoires. A TCR clonal expansion and chaos score per V-J combination was defined as the ratio of F50 clonal expansion to chaos observed in the TCRdist matrix. Welch's t-statistics and random forest were used to narrow the features down to 13 V-J combinations, which were then fed into a naive Bayes classifier. The similarity between thyroid and blood repertoires was quantified using the Morisita-Horn index. TCRdb reprocessed the public reads (quality trimming at Q25 with fastp, clone calling with MiXCR) and kept in-frame beta chains. CDR3 protein sequences are deduplicated, and each keeps its most common genes and DNA. The V and J calls and clone size come from TCRdb's table, not from the authors' own analysis. The sample table contains 650,000 to 900,000 distinct CDR3 sequences; only one count was recorded for roughly 40% of them. The ten largest clones take up less than 55% of the sample.

Ophthalmopathy patients were characterized by moderately to severely active disease, a Clinical Activity Score of at least 3, a NOSPECS grade of at least 4, and a disease duration under 3 months. Anyone with other autoimmune diseases, uncontrolled infections, pregnancy or lactation was excluded from the study. Clinical symptoms, serum thyroxine, TRAb, thyroid ultrasound and orbital computed tomography were used for diagnosis. PBMCs were isolated from about 9 ml of fresh peripheral blood by Ficoll-Paque density gradient centrifugation. Total RNA was extracted with Trizol reagent and quality-checked on an Agilent 2100 Bioanalyzer. Including cysteine and phenylalanine, the CDR3 has 15 amino acids. CDR3 DNA is the only sequence kept; it has 45 bases, read in frame from the first base. The germline V end is reduced by 6 bases and the J end by 6 bases; junction bases left unmatched: 4.

This chain joins TRBV12-3 or TRBV12-4 to TRBJ2-2, with TRBD2 identical over 13 junction bases. This sequence originates from an adult man with Graves' ophthalmopathy. The material sequenced was peripheral blood. The nucleotide sequence reads as follows: TGTGCCAGCAGGGAGACTAGCGGGAGGCCCGGGGAGCTGTTTTTT. Translated, this gives CASRETSGRPGELFF.